The clone carrying this T cell receptor beta chain has just one count. The target antigen is unknown. Losses at the gene ends were 5 bases for V and 10 bases for J; bases not matched to a gene: 19. Germline V gives CDR1 GTSNPN, CDR2 SVGIG (reference sequence). This CDR3 comprises 16 residues. The data originate from a study of shared clonotypes between healthy human individuals. Study-wide points: Rarefaction indicated that sorted-subset sequencing remained incomplete although depth was large. There were few donors, and this limited the genetic and exposure-history diversity represented.

Donors were Caucasian adults residing in Nashville, Tennessee, USA. Using 200 ng DNA, about 29,000 T cell genomes, the sorted-subset replicate PCRs were run. Assay used: immunoSEQ multiplex PCR; TCRdb lists only in-frame clones, some missing. The sample consists of 2.5 million or so clones, about 92% of them appearing once. The sample was naive CD4+ T cells sorted from blood. Subset in this sample: CD45RA+ positively selected. The chain is built from TRBV30 and TRBJ2-3; the match to TRBD2 covers 9 bases. The clonotype originates from a man younger than 35 in good health. The CDR3 here is CAWRPPGSGRRRSQYF. CDR3 sequence (DNA): TGTGCCTGGCGACCCCCAGGAAGCGGGAGGCGAAGGTCGCAGTATTTT.